These 11 T cell receptor beta chains share one sample of origin, sequenced in a study of T cell responses to AZD1222 COVID-19 vaccine. Profiled with immunoSEQ multiplex PCR; TCRdb holds only in-frame clones, not every one. The sample has under 150,000 clones; 70% to 90% are singletons. Specimen: peripheral blood, collected 28 days after the second AZD1222 dose. These receptors all come from an adult who received the AZD1222 COVID-19 vaccine.

This chain joins TRBV19 and TRBJ2-7; D is uncertain. Trimming left V 5 bases short and J 5 bases short, with 16 bases between. The germline V gene has CDR1 LNHDA and CDR2 SQIVND (reference sequence). This CDR3 is built from 14 residues. CDR3 amino acids: CASSLSLGPHEQYF. The CDR3 DNA is TGTGCCAGTAGTTTGTCCCTCGGTCCCCACGAGCAGTACTTC.

V is TRBV7-2 and J is TRBJ1-6; D ambiguous. Germline loops: CDR1 SGHTA, CDR2 FQGNSA. The CDR3 sequence is 15 residues long. V lost 5 bases and J lost 7, with 15 bases in between. In DNA form, the CDR3 reads TGTGCCAGCAGCCCCCGCAGCCCGATGAATTCACCCCTCCACTTT. Its protein product is CASSPRSPMNSPLHF.

This clone was observed a few times. The chain employs TRBV2 and TRBJ1-4, with 9 positions matching TRBD1. The CDR3 runs to 14 residues. V dropped 6 bases and J dropped 7; count of bases not matched to a gene: 6. The V gene's germline CDR1 is SNHLY and CDR2 FYNNEI. The chain's CDR3 is CASRQQGASEKLFF. CDR3 nucleotides: TGTGCCAGCAGGCAACAGGGGGCCAGTGAAAAACTGTTTTTT.

This sequence joins TRBV7-2 and TRBJ1-6, with TRBD1 identical over 9 bases. This CDR3 contains 15 residues. The germline gives CDR1 SGHTA, CDR2 FQGNSA. V gave up 3 bases and J gave up 8 bases; unmatched junction bases: 5. The CDR3 nucleotides are TGTGCCAGCAGCTTTTCGGGACAGGGTTATTCACCCCTCCACTTT. It yields the protein CASSFSGQGYSPLHF.

The chain combines TRBV7-8 with TRBJ2-7, with 10 positions matching TRBD2. The ends lost 0 bases at V and 3 bases at J; junction bases unmatched: 8. The V gene's germline CDR1 is SGHVS and CDR2 FQNEAQ. The CDR3 length is 17 residues. CDR3: CASSLAASLAGVYEQYF. The CDR3 bases are TGTGCCAGCAGCTTAGCGGCGAGTCTAGCGGGGGTCTACGAGCAGTACTTC.

This clone was picked up a small number of times. This sequence joins TRBV10-3 and TRBJ2-7; 10 bases map to TRBD2. V lost 6 bases to trimming and J lost 2 bases; unmatched junction nucleotides: 4. CDR3 length: 14 residues. Germline values: CDR1 ENHRY, CDR2 SYGVKD. CDR3 region: CAIRRTSGAYEQYF. For the CDR3, the DNA is TGTGCCATCAGACGGACTAGCGGAGCCTACGAGCAGTACTTC.

The J gene is TRBJ2-3, the V gene TRBV5-4; D is possibly TRBD1 or TRBD2 (6 bases each). Germline assignment: CDR1 SGHNT and CDR2 YYREEE (reference sequence). V dropped 0 bases and J dropped 2 bases, with 10 bases sitting between them. The CDR3 is 15 residues long. The CDR3 sequence: CASSLAGDNTDTQYF. The CDR3 DNA reads as TGTGCCAGCAGCTTGGCGGGGGACAACACAGATACGCAGTATTTT.

V gene TRBV18 combines with J gene TRBJ1-1, with D perhaps matching TRBD1 (5 bases). Germline CDR1 is KGHSH and CDR2 is LQKENI. V lost 2 bases and J lost 0, with 10 bases in between. The CDR3 contains 15 residues. CDR3 in amino acids: CASSPETAMNTEAFF. The CDR3 DNA follows: TGTGCCAGCTCACCAGAGACAGCCATGAACACTGAAGCTTTCTTT.

V and J are TRBV20-1 and TRBJ1-2; no reliable D call. Trimming cost V 2 bases and J 8 bases, with 9 bases left between them. In germline, CDR1 is DFQATT, CDR2 SNEGSKA (reference sequence). The length of the CDR3 is 11 residues. CDR3 region: CSARRLGGYTF. The CDR3 DNA reads TGCAGTGCTAGAAGACTCGGCGGCTACACCTTC.

This clone was found once. J is TRBJ1-5 and V is TRBV6-5; 8 bases align to TRBD1. CDR3 length equals 14 residues. CDR1 MNHEY and CDR2 SVGAGI come from the germline V gene. The V and J ends lost 4 bases and 3 bases, in that order; junction bases with no gene match: 2. DNA for the CDR3: TGTGCCAGCAGTTCCCAGGGGGCCAATCAGCCCCAGCATTTT. It yields the protein CASSSQGANQPQHF.

The V gene is TRBV6-7, the J gene TRBJ2-1, with D unresolved. TRBV6-7 falls under the ORF class, with uncertain function. V lost 5 bases and J lost 8, with 16 bases in between. The CDR3 is 14 amino acids. CDR3 in DNA: TGTGCCAGCAGTACAATAAATCTAGGCCATGAGCAGTTCTTC. It encodes CASSTINLGHEQFF.